These 5 T cell receptor beta chains share one sample of origin, sequenced in a study of T cell responses to AZD1222 COVID-19 vaccine. The repertoire was sequenced with immunoSEQ multiplex PCR; TCRdb's copy has only in-frame clones and lacks some. The sample lists about 110,000 clones, about 86% occurring once. Specimen: peripheral blood, collected on day 0 of AZD1222 vaccination. These receptors were taken from an adult in good health.

The chain links TRBV19 to TRBJ1-4, with D perhaps matching TRBD1 (6 bases). CDR1 and CDR2 (germline): LNHDA, SQIVND (reference sequence). This CDR3 has 13 amino acids. Trimming took 10 bases from V and 3 from J, leaving 12 bases between them. The CDR3 is CATGGKANEKLFF. CDR3 nucleotides: TGTGCCACTGGGGGCAAGGCTAATGAAAAACTGTTTTTT.

The chain combines TRBV4-1 with TRBJ1-4; D gene unclear. The V end lost 6 bases, the J end lost 0 bases, and 11 bases lay between the germline ends. The germline V gene has CDR1 MGHRA and CDR2 YSYEKL. This CDR3 is built from 15 residues. Here the CDR3 reads CASSDFGATNEKLFF. DNA for the CDR3: TGCGCCAGCAGTGACTTCGGAGCAACTAATGAAAAACTGTTTTTT.

The chain uses TRBV15 and TRBJ1-5; the D gene is possibly TRBD1 (5 bases). CDR1 is LNHNV and CDR2 is YYDKDF in the germline V gene (reference sequence). The CDR3 covers 16 residues. V lost 0 bases, J lost 4 bases, and 13 bases lay in between. The CDR3 spells CATSRDLVGVNQPQHF. CDR3 nucleotides: TGTGCCACCAGCAGAGATTTGGTGGGGGTGAATCAGCCCCAGCATTTT.

V gene TRBV6-4 combines with J gene TRBJ1-1, with D maybe TRBD1 (6 bases). CDR1 and CDR2 (germline): MRHNA, SNTAGT. V was shortened by 3 bases and J by 4 bases, with 12 bases between the two germline ends. This CDR3 region has 14 residues. The CDR3 nucleotides are TGTGCCAGCAGTGAGGGGGACATTGGCACTGAAGCTTTCTTT. This encodes CASSEGDIGTEAFF.

This chain joins TRBV20-1 and TRBJ2-7; TRBD1 is a possible D gene (6 bases). CDR1 and CDR2 from the germline V gene are DFQATT and SNEGSKA (reference sequence). V was shortened by 3 bases and J by 6 bases, with 12 bases between the two germline ends. The CDR3 runs 12 residues. This CDR3 reads CSASLQGREQYF. In nucleotides, the CDR3 is TGCAGTGCTAGTCTCCAGGGGCGCGAGCAGTACTTC.